A selection of T cell receptor beta chains follows, all from one sample in a study of beta chain features in type 1 diabetes. Libraries were prepared by immunoSEQ multiplex PCR; TCRdb keeps only in-frame clonotypes and omits some of them. This table has approximately 110,000 clones, almost 40% appearing once. Material: stem cell memory CD4+ T cells from blood. These receptors were taken from a young woman in good health. Each CDR3 is given with its conserved first and last residue. The order of the fields is J gene, clone size, V gene, D gene, CDR3 DNA, CDR3 protein. A D gene is named only where the DNA matches it firmly. Size is omitted from some rows. Given values are once, few, many or a class for expanded clones.

>TRBJ1-1|few|TRBV7-9|TRBD1
TGTGCCAGCACCTTGGGACAGGGCTACACTGAAGCTTTCTTT
CASTLGQGYTEAFF
>TRBJ1-4|-|TRBV28|-
TGTGCCAGCAGTAGACCGGGGGATGAAAAACTGTTTTTT
CASSRPGDEKLFF
>TRBJ1-1|-|TRBV19|TRBD1
TGTGCCAGTAGTCCTCAACAGGGGGTGAACACTGAAGCTTTCTTT
CASSPQQGVNTEAFF
>TRBJ2-1|-|TRBV27|-
TGTGCCAGCAGTTCCCCTATCGGGAATGAGCAGTTCTTC
CASSSPIGNEQFF
>TRBJ1-2|-|TRBV10-3|TRBD1
TGTGCCATCAGCCCCGGACAGGGAAACTATGGCTACACCTTC
CAISPGQGNYGYTF
>TRBJ2-2|few|TRBV7-8|-
TGTGCCAGCAGCCTCCAAGCGGGCGGCACCGGGGAGCTGTTTTTT
CASSLQAGGTGELFF
>TRBJ2-1|few|TRBV5-1|-
TGCGCCAGCAGCCCCACGGGCGTGAGGGACTCCTACAATGAGCAGTTCTTC
CASSPTGVRDSYNEQFF
>TRBJ2-6|once|TRBV7-3|-
TGTGCCAGCAGCCCAAGGCACAGGGCCTCTGGGGCCAACGTCCTGACTTTC
CASSPRHRASGANVLTF
>TRBJ2-7|few|TRBV11-2|-
TGTGCCACCCGGGTTGGGCCGGGGTACGAGCAGTACTTC
CATRVGPGYEQYF
>TRBJ2-1|-|TRBV6-5|TRBD1
TGTGCCAGCAGTTTTTCCGGGACAGGGGTGGGGGAGCAGTTCTTC
CASSFSGTGVGEQFF
>TRBJ2-3|-|TRBV5-1|-
TGCGCCAGCAGCTTGGCAGGGATCAATACGCAGTATTTT
CASSLAGINTQYF
>TRBJ1-2|few|TRBV5-1|TRBD1
TGCGCCAGCAGCCCGGGACAGGGGGCTTCTGGCTACACCTTC
CASSPGQGASGYTF
>TRBJ2-7|few|TRBV19|TRBD2
TGTGCCAGTAGTATGGGACTAGCTATCGAGCAGTACTTC
CASSMGLAIEQYF
>TRBJ2-5|few|TRBV11-2|-
TGTGCCAGCAGCTTAGAAGTCCAGGGGGAGACCCAGTACTTC
CASSLEVQGETQYF
>TRBJ1-1|-|TRBV7-9|TRBD1
TGTGCCAGCAGCTTACGGACAGGGGTCCTGGAAGCTTTCTTT
CASSLRTGVLEAFF
>TRBJ2-1|few|TRBV4-3|-
TGCGCCAGCAGCCAAGATCGGACAAGGTACAATGAGCAGTTCTTC
CASSQDRTRYNEQFF
>TRBJ2-7|-|TRBV28|TRBD1
TGTGCCAGCAGTTTCCCCCCCGGGACAGGGTCATACGAGCAGTACTTC
CASSFPPGTGSYEQYF
>TRBJ1-1|-|TRBV6-5|-
TGTGCCAGCAGCTCAGAACTAACAGGGAACACTGAAGCTTTCTTT
CASSSELTGNTEAFF
>TRBJ2-1|-|TRBV5-8|TRBD1
TGTGCCAGCAGCCCCAACGGGGACAGGCCCTGGCTATGGCAGTTCTTC
CASSPNGDRPWLWQFF
>TRBJ2-1|-|TRBV11-2|TRBD1
TGTGCCAGCAGCCTAAACTATGGACAGGGAAGTGTCTTC
CASSLNYGQGSVF
>TRBJ2-1|-|TRBV6-5|TRBD2
TGTGCCAGCAGCGGGACTCGGGACTACTACAATGAGCAGTTCTTC
CASSGTRDYYNEQFF
>TRBJ1-1|-|TRBV11-1|-
TGTGCCAGCAGGCCCGCGGGAGGGGCCAAGAACACTGAAGCTTTCTTT
CASRPAGGAKNTEAFF
>TRBJ2-2|few|TRBV5-6|TRBD1
TGTGCCAGCAGCCGGGACAGGGGGTCACCGGGCACCGGGGAGCTGTTTTTT
CASSRDRGSPGTGELFF
>TRBJ2-6|few|TRBV4-1|TRBD2
TGCGCCAGCACACTAGCGAGATCTGGGGCCAACGTCCTGACTTTC
CASTLARSGANVLTF
>TRBJ2-5|-|TRBV18|TRBD2
TGTGCCAGCTCCCCGACTAGCACCTCCGAGACCCAGTACTTC
CASSPTSTSETQYF
>TRBJ2-7|once|TRBV7-8|-
TGTGCCAGCAGCTACTCCGGGGGTAGCGCCTCCTACGAGCAGTACTTC
CASSYSGGSASYEQYF
>TRBJ2-1|-|TRBV27|TRBD2
TGTGCCAGCAGTCCCTGGACTAGCGGGAGAATGAATGAGCAGTTCTTC
CASSPWTSGRMNEQFF
>TRBJ2-1|-|TRBV29-1|TRBD2
TGCAGCGTCGAAAGACTTCCGGGACTAGCGTCATACAATGAGCAGTTCTTC
CSVERLPGLASYNEQFF
>TRBJ2-5|few|TRBV28|TRBD2
TGTGCCAGCAGTCATGGCGGGAGGGCCACGGAGACCCAGTACTTC
CASSHGGRATETQYF
>TRBJ2-1|-|TRBV7-2|-
TGTGCCAGCAGCTTACGGGTCCTTAGCTCCTACAATGAGCAGTTCTTC
CASSLRVLSSYNEQFF
>TRBJ2-1|few|TRBV2|TRBD1
TGTGCCAGCCGAAGCGACAGGGGCTCCTACAATGAGCAGTTCTTC
CASRSDRGSYNEQFF
>TRBJ2-3|-|TRBV20-1|TRBD2
TGCAGTGTTGCACTGTGGGGACTAGCAAATTTT
CSVALWGLANF
>TRBJ2-7|once|TRBV7-9|-
TGTGCCAGCAGCCCCGGACACTACGAGCAGTACTTC
CASSPGHYEQYF
>TRBJ1-4|many|TRBV7-9|-
TGTGCCAGCAGTTTAACAGGACCGTCGCAAAGTTGGTTTTTT
CASSLTGPSQSWFF
>TRBJ1-1|-|TRBV19|-
TGTGCCAGTAGGCAAACAGGGAACACTGAAGCTTTCTTT
CASRQTGNTEAFF
>TRBJ2-1|few|TRBV4-2|TRBD2
TGTGCCAGCAGCCAAGATCGACTAGCGGGAGGGCCACTCTACAATGAGCAGTTCTTC
CASSQDRLAGGPLYNEQFF
>TRBJ2-7|-|TRBV28|TRBD1
TGTGCCAGCAGTTCTAGGACAGGGGGATACGAGCAGTACTTC
CASSSRTGGYEQYF
>TRBJ1-5|-|TRBV7-8|-
TGTGCCAGCAGTACGAGAGTGGGCCTCGATCAGCCCCAGCATTTT
CASSTRVGLDQPQHF
>TRBJ1-1|-|TRBV10-3|TRBD1
TGTGCCATCAGTGGGACAGGGTGGACTGAAGCTTCCTTT
CAISGTGWTEASF
>TRBJ2-7|few|TRBV5-1|TRBD1
TGCGCCAGCAGCATGGTCGGGACAGGGAGCTACGAGCAGTACTTC
CASSMVGTGSYEQYF
>TRBJ2-7|few|TRBV6-5|TRBD1
TGTGCCAGCAGTGTCCGGGACAGGGGGGTATACGAGCAGTACTTC
CASSVRDRGVYEQYF
>TRBJ2-2|-|TRBV27|-
TGTGCCAGTAGGGACTCGAACACCGGGGAGCTGTTTTTT
CASRDSNTGELFF
>TRBJ1-2|-|TRBV2|TRBD1
TGTGCCAGCTCGCCGGGACAGAGCCCTTCTAACTATGGCTACACCTTC
CASSPGQSPSNYGYTF
>TRBJ2-3|few|TRBV5-1|TRBD2
TGCGCCAGCAGCCCGGGACTAGCTTTGGATACGCAGTATTTT
CASSPGLALDTQYF